This T cell receptor (beta chain) appears in the sequencing data of a study of T cells in women clearing cervical HPV infection. Only in-frame clones appear in the TCRdb table, and some are missing; sequencing was by immunoSEQ multiplex PCR. The table lists approximately 44,000 clones. The sequencing sample was made of blood buffy coat. The TCR was taken from a woman aged 18-70 years with a cervical HPV16 infection that either progressed to CIN3+ or cleared (not recorded which).

The sequenced part of the CDR3 DNA is TGCAGTGCTAGAGATGTATTGAGGACAGATACG. Amino acid sequence: CSARDVLRTDT. The full CDR3 sequence reads CSARDVLRTDTQYF. The chain combines TRBV20-1 with TRBJ2-3; no firm D call. The observed sequence ends 3 residues before the CDR3 terminus, with the missing tail filled in from the germline J gene. With 0 bases removed from V and 3 bases from J, the gap between germline ends came to 10 bases. This CDR3 region has 14 residues. Germline CDR1 and CDR2: DFQATT and SNEGSKA (reference sequence).